A single sample gave rise to the 10 T cell receptor beta chains below, sequenced in a study of T cell clonality in common variable immunodeficiency. General observations from the study: Fewer deletions and N-nucleotide insertions were reportedly seen in common variable immunodeficiency TCR beta sequences.

For these TCRs, the target antigens are not known. TCRdb keeps only in-frame clones here, not all; method: immunoSEQ multiplex PCR. In total the sample includes about 34,000 clones, none of them seen once. The sample comprised peripheral blood mononuclear cells. The origin of the receptors is a human donor with common variable immunodeficiency.

A few counts support this clone. The DNA ends 3 residues before the CDR3 does, and the rest of the CDR3 is filled in from the germline J gene. The chain joins TRBV19 to TRBJ2-7, with TRBD2 identical over 12 bases. Germline CDR1 is LNHDA and CDR2 is SQIVND (reference sequence). CDR3 length: 15 amino acids. Losses at the gene ends were 6 bases for V and 1 base for J; bases not matched to a gene: 4. The CDR3 sequence: CASRPGTSGSYEQYF. The sequenced CDR3 bases are TGTGCCAGTAGGCCCGGGACTAGCGGGTCCTACGAG.

About this clone: The read halts 3 residues ahead of the CDR3 end, with the missing end drawn from the germline J gene. The J gene is TRBJ1-2, the V gene TRBV2; 12 nucleotides match TRBD1. Per the germline V gene, CDR1 is SNHLY and CDR2 is FYNNEI. CDR3 length equals 14 residues. With 3 bases clipped from V and 7 bases from J, the junction kept 3 bases outside the gene matches. CDR3 protein: CASSDRDRGLGYTF. The CDR3 bases that were read are TGTGCCAGCAGTGATCGGGACAGGGGGCTTGGC. Complete variable domain (other parts from reference TRBV2 and TRBJ1-2): EPEVTQTPSHQVTQMGQEVILRCVPISNHLYFYWYRQILGQKVEFLVSFYNNEISEKSEIFDDQFSVERPDGSNFTLKIRSTKLEDSAMYFCASSDRDRGLGYTFGSGTRLTVV.

Details on this clone: The read is 3 residues too short to cover the CDR3 end, so that end is filled in from the germline J gene. V is TRBV7-9 and J is TRBJ1-5; maybe TRBD1 (6 bases). The CDR3 is made up of 12 amino acids. CDR1 and CDR2 from the germline V gene are SEHNR and FQNEAQ (reference sequence). CDR3 sequence reads: CASSPQGPPQHF. Partial CDR3 DNA: TGTGCCAGCAGCCCCCAGGGGCCTCCC.

This clone showed up just a few times. CDR3 loop: CASSARDSEYNEQFF. The part of the CDR3 DNA that was read is TGTGCCAGCAGCGCTCGGGACTCAGAGTACAATGAG. V usage is TRBV11-3 and J usage is TRBJ2-1, with D perhaps matching TRBD2 (6 bases). Sequencing ends 3 residues short of the CDR3 end; the germline J gene provides the rest. Trimming removed 5 bases at V and 4 bases at J, with 15 bases between. The CDR3 extends over 15 amino acids. Germline V lookup: CDR1 SGHNT, CDR2 YENEEA.

This clone came up many times. Read coverage stops 3 residues before the CDR3 terminus; the germline J gene supplies the remainder. The rearrangement joins TRBV11-2 to TRBJ1-1; the match to TRBD1 covers 9 bases. CDR1 is SGHAT and CDR2 is FQNNGV in the germline V gene. The CDR3 has 14 residues. The covered CDR3 bases are TGTGCCAGCAGCTTGAAACAGGGGGCGATTCGA. As protein: CASSLKQGAIR. The CDR3, in full, reads CASSLKQGAIRAFF. Full variable domain (outside the CDR3, taken from reference TRBV11-2 and TRBJ1-1): EAGVAQSPRYKIIEKRQSVAFWCNPISGHATLYWYQQILGQGPKLLIQFQNNGVVDDSQLPKDRFSAERLKGVDSTLKIQPAKLEDSAVYLCASSLKQGAIRAFFGQGTRLTVV.

On this clone itself: The sequenced fragment ends 3 residues before the CDR3 boundary, so the rest is inferred from the germline J gene. The rearrangement links TRBV19 to TRBJ1-2, with unresolved D. Per the germline V gene, CDR1 is LNHDA and CDR2 is SQIVND (reference sequence). The CDR3 has 12 amino acids. The CDR3 bases that were read are TGTGCCAGTAGTATAGAAGGCAGAGGC. Translated, it gives CASSIEGRG. The entire CDR3 protein reads CASSIEGRGYTF.

This clone occurred many times. The missing CDR3 end, 3 residues past where the read stops, is filled in from the germline J gene. The chain recombines TRBV7-2 with TRBJ1-5; D is unresolved. This CDR3 contains 13 residues. V gave up 1 base and J gave up 5 bases, with 6 bases separating them. Per the germline V gene, CDR1 is SGHTA and CDR2 is FQGNSA. The CDR3 bases that were read are TGTGCCAGCAGCTTAGGGCGGGATCAGCCC. Its protein is CASSLGRDQP. The full-length CDR3 reads as CASSLGRDQPQHF.

There are a few counts of this clone. The observed sequence ends 3 residues before the CDR3 terminus, with the missing tail filled in from the germline J gene. The rearrangement uses TRBV25-1 and TRBJ2-7, with a weak D call TRBD1 (6 bases). CDR1 and CDR2 from the germline V gene are MGHDK and SYGVNS. The CDR3 covers 15 residues. With 8 bases removed from V and 0 bases from J, the gap between germline ends came to 17 bases. The part of the CDR3 DNA that was read is TGTGCCAGCCTTGGTTCTTGGGGGCGCTCCTACGAG. Amino acid sequence: CASLGSWGRSYE. The whole CDR3 protein reads CASLGSWGRSYEQYF.

This clone was seen more than once but under ten times. The CDR3 end falls 3 residues outside the read, so it is completed with the germline J gene. This chain uses TRBV11-2 with TRBJ2-7; 7 bases agree with TRBD1. The CDR3 is made up of 13 amino acids. J lost 3 bases, V lost 4 bases, and 3 bases had no gene match. Per the germline V gene, CDR1 is SGHAT and CDR2 is FQNNGV. The DNA read from the CDR3 is TGTGCCAGCAGCTCCTGGGACAGCTACGAG. Its translation is CASSSWDSYE. The CDR3 in full is CASSSWDSYEQYF.

This clone was seen ten or more times. The CDR3 extends 3 residues past the end of the read, so its final part is completed from the germline J gene. This chain connects TRBV19 to TRBJ1-2; 9 bases map to TRBD1. The CDR3 spans 15 residues. V shed 2 bases, J shed 4 bases, and the junction held 5 bases outside the gene matches. In germline, CDR1 is LNHDA, CDR2 SQIVND (reference sequence). The CDR3 sequence: CASSISRTGAYGYTF. The CDR3 DNA, read in part, is TGTGCCAGTAGTATATCTCGGACAGGGGCCTATGGC.